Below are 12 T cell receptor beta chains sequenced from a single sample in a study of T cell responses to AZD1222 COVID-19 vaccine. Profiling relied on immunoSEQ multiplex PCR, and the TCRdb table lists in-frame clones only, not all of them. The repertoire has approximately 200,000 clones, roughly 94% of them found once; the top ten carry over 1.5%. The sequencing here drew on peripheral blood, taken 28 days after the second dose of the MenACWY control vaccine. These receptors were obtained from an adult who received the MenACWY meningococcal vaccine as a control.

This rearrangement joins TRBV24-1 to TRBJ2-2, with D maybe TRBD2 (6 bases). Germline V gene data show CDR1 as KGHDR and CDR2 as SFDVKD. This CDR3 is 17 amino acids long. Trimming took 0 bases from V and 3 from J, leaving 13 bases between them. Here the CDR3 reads CATSDLRGDGYTGELFF. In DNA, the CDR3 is TGTGCCACCAGTGATTTGCGCGGGGACGGCTACACCGGGGAGCTGTTTTTT.

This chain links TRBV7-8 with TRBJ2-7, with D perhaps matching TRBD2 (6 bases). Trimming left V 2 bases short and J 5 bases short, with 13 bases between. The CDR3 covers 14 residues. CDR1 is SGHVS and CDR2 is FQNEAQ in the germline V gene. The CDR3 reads CASSLLGGIDEQYF. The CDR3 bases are TGTGCCAGCAGCTTATTGGGGGGTATCGACGAGCAGTACTTC. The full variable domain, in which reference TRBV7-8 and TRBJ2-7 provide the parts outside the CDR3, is GAGVSQSPRYKVAKRGQDVALRCDPISGHVSLFWYQQALGQGPEFLTYFQNEAQLDKSGLPSDRFFAERPEGSVSTLKIQRTQQEDSAVYLCASSLLGGIDEQYFGPGTRLTVT.

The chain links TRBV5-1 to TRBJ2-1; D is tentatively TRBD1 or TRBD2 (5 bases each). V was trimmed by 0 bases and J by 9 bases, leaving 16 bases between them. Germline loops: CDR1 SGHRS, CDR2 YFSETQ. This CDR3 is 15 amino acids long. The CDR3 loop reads CASSLGRSGLGEQFF. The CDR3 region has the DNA TGCGCCAGCAGCTTGGGAAGATCGGGGCTGGGTGAGCAGTTCTTC.

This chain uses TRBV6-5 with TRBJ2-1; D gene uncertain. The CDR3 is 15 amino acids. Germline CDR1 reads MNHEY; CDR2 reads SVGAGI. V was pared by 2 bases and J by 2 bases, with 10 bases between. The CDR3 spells CASSYPAQTYNEQFF. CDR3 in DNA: TGTGCCAGCAGTTACCCGGCCCAGACCTACAATGAGCAGTTCTTC.

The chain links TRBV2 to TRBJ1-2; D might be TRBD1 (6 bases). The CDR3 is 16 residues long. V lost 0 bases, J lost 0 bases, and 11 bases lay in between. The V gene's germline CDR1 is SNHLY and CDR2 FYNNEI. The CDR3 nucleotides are TGTGCCAGCAGTGAAGCCCAGGGGAAAGCTAACTATGGCTACACCTTC. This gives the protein CASSEAQGKANYGYTF.

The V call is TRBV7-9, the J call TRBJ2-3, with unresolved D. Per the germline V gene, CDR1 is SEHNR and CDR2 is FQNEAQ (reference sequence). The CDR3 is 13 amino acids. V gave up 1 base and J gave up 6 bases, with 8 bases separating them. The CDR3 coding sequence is TGTGCCAGCAGCTTAGACAACTACGATACGCAGTATTTT. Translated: CASSLDNYDTQYF.

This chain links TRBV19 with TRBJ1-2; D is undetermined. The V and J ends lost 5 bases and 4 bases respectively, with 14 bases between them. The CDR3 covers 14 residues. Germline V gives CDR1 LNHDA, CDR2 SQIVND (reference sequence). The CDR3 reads CASSLLLGIYGYTF. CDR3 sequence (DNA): TGTGCCAGTAGTCTGCTCTTGGGGATCTATGGCTACACCTTC.

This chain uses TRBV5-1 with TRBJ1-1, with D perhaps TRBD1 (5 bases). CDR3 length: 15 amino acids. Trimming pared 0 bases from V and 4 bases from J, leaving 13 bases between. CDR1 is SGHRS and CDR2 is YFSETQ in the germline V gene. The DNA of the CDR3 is TGCGCCAGCAGCTTGGATAACAGGAAGATCACTGAAGCTTTCTTT. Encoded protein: CASSLDNRKITEAFF.

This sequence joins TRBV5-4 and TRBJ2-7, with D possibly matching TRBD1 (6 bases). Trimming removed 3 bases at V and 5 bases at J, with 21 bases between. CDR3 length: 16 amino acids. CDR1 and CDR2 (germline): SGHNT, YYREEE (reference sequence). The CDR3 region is CASSSMGHPARDEQYF. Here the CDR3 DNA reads TGTGCCAGCAGCTCTATGGGACACCCTGCGCGAGACGAGCAGTACTTC.

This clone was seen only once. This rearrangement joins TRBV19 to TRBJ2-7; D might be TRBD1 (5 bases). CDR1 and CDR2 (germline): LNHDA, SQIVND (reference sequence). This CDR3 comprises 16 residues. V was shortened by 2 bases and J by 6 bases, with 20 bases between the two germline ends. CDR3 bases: TGTGCCAGTAGTATAATTCCGGGCAGGGCTACCGGCGAGCAGTACTTC. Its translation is CASSIIPGRATGEQYF.

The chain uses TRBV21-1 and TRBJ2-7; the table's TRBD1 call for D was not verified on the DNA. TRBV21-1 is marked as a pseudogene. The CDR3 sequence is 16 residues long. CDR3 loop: CASSKPSLRGRYEQYF. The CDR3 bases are TGTGCCAGCAGCAAACCCTCCTTAAGGGGGAGATACGAGCAGTACTTC.

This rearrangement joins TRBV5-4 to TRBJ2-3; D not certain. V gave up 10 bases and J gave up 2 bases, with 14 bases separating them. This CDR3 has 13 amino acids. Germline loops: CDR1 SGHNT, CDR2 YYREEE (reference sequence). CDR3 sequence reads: CAATMAHTDTQYF. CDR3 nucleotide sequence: TGTGCCGCTACAATGGCCCACACAGATACGCAGTATTTT.